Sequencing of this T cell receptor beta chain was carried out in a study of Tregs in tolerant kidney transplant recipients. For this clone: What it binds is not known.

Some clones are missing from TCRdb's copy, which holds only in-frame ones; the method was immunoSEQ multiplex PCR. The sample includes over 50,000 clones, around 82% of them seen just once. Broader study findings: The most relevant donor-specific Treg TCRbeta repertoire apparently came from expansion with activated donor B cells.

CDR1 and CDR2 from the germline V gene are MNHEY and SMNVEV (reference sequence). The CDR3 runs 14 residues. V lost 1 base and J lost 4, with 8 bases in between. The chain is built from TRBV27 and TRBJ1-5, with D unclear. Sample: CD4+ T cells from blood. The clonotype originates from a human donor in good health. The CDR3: CASSLLGSNQPQHF. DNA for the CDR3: TGTGCCAGCAGTTTATTGGGGTCGAATCAGCCCCAGCATTTT.